This T cell receptor (beta chain) comes out of a study of blood T cells in healthy people across ages. Combining a sample-barcoded 5' primer with a J-beta primer mix, a second PCR ran for about 6 to 12 cycles. TCRdb re-called the 5' RACE reads through MiXCR, storing one row per CDR3 protein. Among 710,000 or so distinct CDR3 sequences, approximately 21% were seen once, and the ten largest hold around 21%. Germline V gives CDR1 DFQATT, CDR2 SNEGSKA (reference sequence). The CDR3 is made up of 15 amino acids. Trimming shortened V by 0 bases and J by 3 bases, and 11 bases separated the two germline ends. There were at least 5 micrograms of total RNA extracted from every sample.

Sequenced sample: blood. The sequence derives from an older man in good health. The chain couples TRBV20-1 to TRBJ2-2; no clear D gene. CDR3 region: CSARDSQRDTGELFF. CDR3 coding DNA: TGCAGTGCTAGAGACTCTCAAAGAGACACCGGGGAGCTGTTTTTT.